This T cell receptor (beta chain) was captured by sequencing in a study of blood T cell repertoires in COVID-19. At the level of the study: Collection of acute and convalescent COVID-19 samples took place in the United States, Italy and Spain. PBMCs, B-cell-depleted T cells, or T cells were the source of the cDNA or gDNA that made up the material.

Authors' data handling: The assay estimated nucleated cells by amplifying reference gene primers. Here immunoSEQ multiplex PCR was the method, and the copy in TCRdb shows in-frame clones only, minus some. That table is the source of V, J and clone size, and D and trimming were worked out from the DNA. The sample carries 21,000 or so clones, around 90% recorded once. This clone appeared a single time. The CDR3 is 14 residues long. Germline V gene lookup returns CDR1 WSHSY and CDR2 SAAADI. V dropped 7 bases and J dropped 0 bases, with 12 bases sitting between them. The sample comprised peripheral blood. The receptor was isolated from a human donor in a cohort sampled during active COVID-19. The rearrangement uses TRBV10-2 and TRBJ1-1; D perhaps matches TRBD1 (6 bases). The CDR3 is CASIQGTLNTEAFF. The CDR3 nucleotides read TGCGCCAGCATACAGGGTACGTTGAACACTGAAGCTTTCTTT.